The clone carrying this T cell receptor (beta chain) came up a few times. What it binds is unknown. Germline V CDR1 and CDR2: DFQATT, SNEGSKA (reference sequence). This CDR3 is 17 amino acids long. V lost 0 bases and J 0 bases, leaving 18 bases between the germline ends. Libraries of TCR beta came from iRepertoire HTBI primers plus Arm-PCR of CDR3 regions. Via MiXCR, TCRdb re-called the multiplex PCR reads, giving one row per CDR3 protein. The sample lists about 300,000 distinct CDR3 sequences, 22% occurring once. The entry originates in a study of regulatory T cells in long-lasting Graves disease. General study results and limits: Newly diagnosed Graves' patients had higher TCR diversity than persistent ones. Investigators studied peripheral blood only, not thyroid tissue.

Regarding time point: persistent/refractory GD, antithyroid drugs over 5 years with positive TRAb. Isolated PBMC RNA provided the starting material for the TCR library. The chain combines TRBV20-1 with TRBJ2-7, with D possibly being TRBD2 (7 bases). Sequences were derived from peripheral blood mononuclear cells (PBMCs), sampled when the disease was refractory, from a patient treated with antithyroid drugs. This clonotype was obtained from a female donor with Graves disease. As DNA, the CDR3 is TGCAGTGCTAGAGATTCCCGGGGGGCGGCGGTCTCCTACGAGCAGTACTTC. Protein sequence: CSARDSRGAAVSYEQYF.